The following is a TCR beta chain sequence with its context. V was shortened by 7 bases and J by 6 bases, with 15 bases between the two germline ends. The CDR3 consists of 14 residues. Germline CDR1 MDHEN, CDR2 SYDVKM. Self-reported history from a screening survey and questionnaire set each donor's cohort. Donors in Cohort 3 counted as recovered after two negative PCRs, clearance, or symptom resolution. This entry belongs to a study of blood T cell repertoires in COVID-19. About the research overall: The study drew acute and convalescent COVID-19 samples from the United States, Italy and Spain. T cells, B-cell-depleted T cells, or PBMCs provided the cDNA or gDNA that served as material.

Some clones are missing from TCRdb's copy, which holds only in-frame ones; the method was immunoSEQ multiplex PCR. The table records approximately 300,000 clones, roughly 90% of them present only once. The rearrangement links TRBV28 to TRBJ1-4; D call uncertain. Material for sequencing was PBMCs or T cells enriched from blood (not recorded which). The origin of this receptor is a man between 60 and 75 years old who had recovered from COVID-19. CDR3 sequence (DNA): TGTGCCAGCAACCAAGGAGGGTCTTATGAAAAACTGTTTTTT. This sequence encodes CASNQGGSYEKLFF.